Below, 8 T cell receptor beta chains from the same sample are listed, as sequenced in a study of cytomegalovirus exposure and HLA in healthy donors. A multiplex PCR was run with 60 Vbeta primers and 13 Jbeta primers. Assay used: immunoSEQ multiplex PCR; TCRdb lists only in-frame clones, some missing. The data contain more than 130,000 clones, roughly three quarters of them seen just once; the ten biggest clones take up about 3.8%. The source material was PBMCs. The receptors stem from a man aged 18 to 29 in good health and CMV-seronegative.

The CDR3 here is CASSLAPTGDGYTF. The CDR3 DNA is TGTGCCAGCAGCTTAGCCCCGACAGGGGATGGCTACACCTTC. This chain connects TRBV11-2 to TRBJ1-2, with 8 nucleotides matching TRBD1. J gave up 6 bases and V 1 base, and 4 bases lay outside the gene matches. The CDR3 is made up of 14 amino acids. The germline gives CDR1 SGHAT, CDR2 FQNNGV. Filled out from reference TRBV11-2 and TRBJ1-2, the complete variable domain reads EAGVAQSPRYKIIEKRQSVAFWCNPISGHATLYWYQQILGQGPKLLIQFQNNGVVDDSQLPKDRFSAERLKGVDSTLKIQPAKLEDSAVYLCASSLAPTGDGYTFGSGTRLTVV.

This chain uses TRBV7-9 with TRBJ1-1, with TRBD1 matching over 7 bases. Germline V gives CDR1 SEHNR, CDR2 FQNEAQ (reference sequence). This CDR3 is 16 amino acids long. Trimming removed 4 bases from V and 4 bases from J; junction bases left unmatched: 12. CDR3 region: CASSSATGVSGTEAFF. Here the CDR3 DNA reads TGTGCCAGCAGCTCGGCAACAGGGGTTTCGGGCACTGAAGCTTTCTTT. Together with reference TRBV7-9 and TRBJ1-1, the CDR3 gives the full variable domain: DTGVSQNPRHKITKRGQNVTFRCDPISEHNRLYWYRQTLGQGPEFLTYFQNEAQLEKSRLLSDRFSAERPKGSFSTLEIQRTEQGDSAMYLCASSSATGVSGTEAFFGQGTRLTVV.

The chain combines TRBV6-6 with TRBJ1-2; D is perhaps TRBD1 (6 bases). Per the germline V gene, CDR1 is MNHNY and CDR2 is SVGAGI (reference sequence). With 6 bases removed from V and 8 bases from J, the gap between germline ends came to 22 bases. The CDR3 runs 15 residues. DNA for the CDR3: TGTGCCAGCAGACACGATGCTCAGGGGACGGGAGGCTACACCTTC. Protein sequence: CASRHDAQGTGGYTF.

The gene calls are TRBV4-2 and TRBJ2-7; 11 bases align to TRBD2. The J segment lost 1 base and the V segment lost 4 bases, leaving 3 bases of the junction unmatched. In germline, CDR1 is LGHNA, CDR2 YNFKEQ. The length of the CDR3 is 15 residues. CDR3 sequence: CASSLGLAESYEQYF. Here the CDR3 DNA reads TGTGCCAGCAGCCTGGGACTAGCGGAATCCTACGAGCAGTACTTC.

The CDR3 loop reads CSVDPVSSSYNEQFF. CDR3 sequence (DNA): TGCAGCGTTGATCCGGTGTCTAGCTCCTACAATGAGCAGTTCTTC. This chain links TRBV29-1 with TRBJ2-1, with D unclear. The CDR3 spans 15 residues. Trimming left V 3 bases short and J 0 bases short, with 12 bases between. CDR1 is SQVTM and CDR2 is ANQGSEA in the germline V gene.

There are a few counts of this clone. The CDR3 protein is CASSAQPGLNTGELFF. CDR3 coding DNA: TGTGCCAGCAGCGCCCAGCCGGGACTCAACACCGGGGAGCTGTTTTTT. The V call is TRBV7-2, the J call TRBJ2-2; possibly TRBD2 for D (6 bases). V lost 5 bases, J lost 2 bases, and 15 bases lay in between. The CDR3 contains 16 residues. Per the germline V gene, CDR1 is SGHTA and CDR2 is FQGNSA.

This chain links TRBV13 with TRBJ2-5; the D is unclear. The J call may be faulty, since TRBJ2-7 better matches the DNA end. The germline CDR1 and CDR2 sequences are PRHDT and FYEKMQ (reference sequence). This CDR3 region has 14 residues. The CDR3: CASSLGYSSYEQYF. In nucleotides, the CDR3 is TGTGCCAGCAGCTTAGGTTACAGCTCCTACGAGCAGTACTTC.

J is TRBJ1-6 and V is TRBV7-2; D may be TRBD1 (6 bases). V dropped 3 bases and J dropped 8 bases, with 8 bases sitting between them. Germline V gene lookup returns CDR1 SGHTA and CDR2 FQGNSA. This CDR3 region has 13 residues. The chain's CDR3 is CASSFGGYSPLHF. DNA of the CDR3: TGTGCCAGCAGCTTTGGGGGCTATTCACCCCTCCACTTT.